This T cell receptor (beta chain) was captured in a study of cytomegalovirus exposure and HLA in healthy donors. Notes on the study in general: Later analysis revealed greater clonal expansion in HLA-associated TCR beta chains than in equally common others. Highly shared sequence variants in one cluster were likely a sequencing artifact. Researchers reported in a later analysis that a missense DCLRE1C variant was tied to TCR beta V- and J-gene trimming.

Use of 60 Vbeta and 13 Jbeta primers characterized the PCR. Per the original data handling: A later analysis counted approximately 80 million unique TCR beta chains, 9.5 million to 12 million shared. Some clones are missing from TCRdb's copy, which holds only in-frame ones; the method was immunoSEQ multiplex PCR. V and J calls and clone size come straight from that table; D and trimming were deduced from the DNA. The table lists more than 100,000 clones, roughly three fifths of them singletons. Deletions cut 3 bases from V and 5 bases from J, with 13 bases between. Germline V CDR1 and CDR2: SGHTA, FQGTGA. The CDR3 is made up of 14 amino acids. This clone has only a few counts. The target antigen is unknown.

The sequence was obtained from a woman aged 40 to 55 in good health and CMV-seronegative. This chain links TRBV7-3 with TRBJ1-1; no definite D call. The source material was PBMCs. The CDR3 sequence: CASSLEGLGTEAFF. The CDR3 DNA reads as TGTGCCAGCAGCTTGGAGGGCTTAGGGACTGAAGCTTTCTTT.